The 11 T cell receptor beta chains listed next were all sequenced from one sample in a study of blood T cell repertoires in COVID-19 (dated by TCRdb to about 2020). To prepare the library, the immunoSEQ multiplex PCR assay was applied. TCRdb holds this immuneACCESS table with in-frame rearrangements only. Some clones are missing; in checked studies, unresolved V genes explain under half, and the rest has no known cause. Present in this sample are some 240,000 clones, approximately 91% of which were seen just once. The ten biggest clones cover about 6% of the sample. The sequenced material came from peripheral blood. The origin of the receptors is a man aged 60-69 years who had recovered from COVID-19.

The chain has TRBV3-1 (or the pseudogene TRBV3-2) and TRBJ2-1; TRBD2 matches at 9 bases. Germline CDR1 is LGHDT and CDR2 is YNNKEL (reference sequence). V was pared by 0 bases and J by 8 bases, with 5 bases of the junction left unmatched. The CDR3 runs 15 residues. DNA of the CDR3: TGTGCCAGCAGCCAAGATGCTAGCGGGGCATATGAGCAGTTCTTC. This gives the protein CASSQDASGAYEQFF.

A single count supports this clone. The chain recombines TRBV7-3 with TRBJ2-7; D is unresolved. V was clipped by 4 bases and J by 9 bases, with 16 bases between them. The CDR3 spans 13 residues. CDR1 and CDR2 from the germline V gene are SGHTA and FQGTGA. The CDR3 is CASSSFSLGVQYF. CDR3 nucleotides: TGTGCCAGCAGCTCCTTCTCCCTAGGCGTGCAGTACTTC.

This clone was seen just once. The rearrangement links TRBV3-1 (or the pseudogene TRBV3-2) to TRBJ2-7, with D maybe TRBD1 (6 bases). Germline V gives CDR1 LGHDT, CDR2 YNNKEL (reference sequence). Trimming pared 4 bases from V and 7 bases from J, leaving 14 bases between. The CDR3 is 13 residues long. CDR3 bases: TGTGCCAGCAGCCCGGACAGTTACCTGGAGCAGTACTTC. The encoded protein is CASSPDSYLEQYF.

The chain employs TRBV2 and TRBJ2-7; TRBD2 is a possible D gene (6 bases). The CDR3 consists of 12 residues. Germline loops: CDR1 SNHLY, CDR2 FYNNEI. CDR3 protein: CVGRDLSYEQYF. CDR3 bases: TGTGTTGGGCGGGACCTCTCCTACGAGCAGTACTTC.

The chain has TRBV21-1 and TRBJ1-1; no check of the table's D call, TRBD1, against the DNA was made. TRBV21-1 is flagged as a pseudogene. The CDR3 runs to 15 residues. The CDR3, as DNA: TGTGCCAGCAGCAAAGGGGCAGAAATGAACACTGAAGCTTTCTTT. It codes for CASSKGAEMNTEAFF.

V and J are TRBV15 and TRBJ2-3; 12 bases match TRBD2. The V gene end was trimmed by 3 bases and the J gene end by 0 bases; junction bases not matched to a gene: 1. This CDR3 has 16 residues. The germline CDR1 and CDR2 sequences are LNHNV and YYDKDF (reference sequence). The DNA for the CDR3 is TGTGCCACCAGCAGGGGGACTAGCGGGAGCACAGATACGCAGTATTTT. Amino acids: CATSRGTSGSTDTQYF. The variable domain in full, completed from reference TRBV15 and TRBJ2-3, reads DAMVIQNPRYQVTQFGKPVTLSCSQTLNHNVMYWYQQKSSQAPKLLFHYYDKDFNNEADTPDNFQSRRPNTSFCFLDIRSPGLGDTAMYLCATSRGTSGSTDTQYFGPGTRLTVL.

The chain combines TRBV19 with TRBJ1-6; D is ambiguous. The ends were cut back, 7 bases at V and 10 bases at J, with 14 bases in the middle. This CDR3 comprises 13 residues. The germline CDR1 and CDR2 sequences are LNHDA and SQIVND (reference sequence). The CDR3 loop reads CASTEASSSPLHF. CDR3 nucleotides: TGTGCCAGTACAGAAGCCTCTAGCTCACCCCTCCACTTT.

The rearrangement links TRBV28 to TRBJ2-7, with 9 bases lining up with TRBD2. With 8 bases clipped from V and 3 bases from J, the junction kept 5 bases outside the gene matches. The CDR3 length is 13 residues. In germline, CDR1 is MDHEN, CDR2 SYDVKM. CDR3 nucleotide sequence: TGTGCCAGCCGGCGGGGGGGGGTCTACGAGCAGTACTTC. It specifies CASRRGGVYEQYF.

The J gene is TRBJ2-3, the V gene TRBV12-3 or TRBV12-4, with a weak D call TRBD2 (6 bases). This CDR3 spans 13 amino acids. V was shortened by 5 bases and J by 4 bases, with 10 bases between the two germline ends. The CDR3: CASSLSGADTQYF. CDR3 nucleotide sequence: TGTGCCAGCAGTCTCTCGGGGGCAGATACGCAGTATTTT.

The gene calls are TRBV7-9 and TRBJ1-6; 8 bases are shared with TRBD1. Germline V CDR1 and CDR2: SEHNR, FQNEAQ (reference sequence). The CDR3 is made up of 14 amino acids. The V gene end was trimmed by 6 bases and the J gene end by 10 bases; junction bases not matched to a gene: 8. CDR3 region: CASRQGQGRSPLHF. The CDR3 coding sequence is TGTGCCAGCAGGCAAGGACAGGGAAGGTCACCCCTCCACTTT.

Concerning this clone itself: One end of the junction does not line up with germline, which may come from a read error. V usage is TRBV18 and J usage is TRBJ2-4; D is undetermined. Per the germline V gene, CDR1 is KGHSH and CDR2 is LQKENI. This CDR3 region has 13 residues. The CDR3 DNA is TGTGCCAGCTCACCTGCGCTTCCCGACATCGCAGACTTC. Translating gives CASSPALPDIADF. The full variable domain, with the rest looked up from reference TRBV18 and TRBJ2-4, is NAGVMQNPRHLVRRRGQEARLRCSPMKGHSHVYWYRQLPEEGLKFMVYLQKENIIDESGMPKERFSAEFPKEGPSILRIQQVVRGDSAAYFCASSPALPDIADFGAGTRLSVL.